This T cell receptor beta chain was retrieved from a study of shared clonotypes between healthy human individuals. The overall study: Every donor yielded three CD4 naive, three CD4 memory, two CD8 naive and one CD8 memory plate. Study-level results: Naive subsets generally had larger estimated richness than memory subsets. With several donors compared, around 5% of naive CD4 clonotypes were shared.

With respect to this clone: The antigen remains undetermined.

It was CD45RO-negative cells, positively selected for CCR7, that made up naive CD8 cells, with terminally differentiated effector memory CD45RA+ cells excluded. Caucasian adults residing in Nashville, Tennessee made up all the donors. This CDR3 is 14 amino acids long. V was pared by 6 bases and J by 3 bases, with 1 base of the junction left unmatched. Germline CDR1 and CDR2: MNHEY and SMNVEV (reference sequence). The data were produced by immunoSEQ multiplex PCR, yet TCRdb's version contains in-frame clones alone and is incomplete. The sample carries a few million clones, 85% to 95% recorded once. The chain combines TRBV27 with TRBJ2-1, with 11 bases lining up with TRBD2. The source material was naive CD8+ T cells from PBMCs. The clonotype originates from a man aged 18 to 30 in good health. Some clones in this sample may be carry-over from other donors' samples. The CDR3 DNA follows: TGTGCCAGCAGACTAGCGGGGGACTACAATGAGCAGTTCTTC. Amino acid sequence: CASRLAGDYNEQFF.